These 28 T cell receptor beta chains originate from one sample sequenced in a study of CD8 T cells in Susac syndrome. RNA amounts of roughly 0.5 to 1 ug underwent reverse transcription with random hexamers. One entry per CDR3 protein results from TCRdb running MiXCR on the immunoSEQ multiplex PCR reads. This repertoire shows 160,000 or so distinct CDR3 sequences, 85% to 95% found once; its top ten account for just over 0.2%. What was sequenced was CD8+ T cells from PBMCs. These receptors were taken from a human donor with multiple sclerosis.

The rearrangement joins TRBV2 to TRBJ2-7, with 7 nucleotides matching TRBD2. This CDR3 comprises 12 residues. V dropped 7 bases and J dropped 1; count of bases not matched to a gene: 1. CDR1 is SNHLY, CDR2 FYNNEI, per germline. CDR3 sequence (DNA): TGTGCCAGCACCGGGGGGTCCTACGAGCAGTACTTC. Translating gives CASTGGSYEQYF.

The genes are TRBV9 and TRBJ1-5; 7 bases are shared with TRBD1. The V gene's germline CDR1 is SGDLS and CDR2 YYNGEE. This CDR3 region has 14 residues. V gave up 4 bases and J gave up 6 bases; unmatched junction bases: 7. This CDR3 reads CASSRGRGSQPQHF. The DNA of the CDR3 is TGTGCCAGCAGCAGGGGGCGCGGGTCTCAGCCCCAGCATTTT.

Only one count was recorded for this clonotype. The V call is TRBV14, the J call TRBJ2-3, with D hard to call. The CDR3 contains 14 residues. CDR1 and CDR2 (germline): SGHDN, FVKESK. V was pared by 4 bases and J by 1 base, with 9 bases between. The CDR3 bases are TGTGCCAGCAGCCCGCGATCTGGCACAGATACGCAGTATTTT. It translates to CASSPRSGTDTQYF. The variable domain in full, completed from reference TRBV14 and TRBJ2-3, reads EAGVTQFPSHSVIEKGQTVTLRCDPISGHDNLYWYRRVMGKEIKFLLHFVKESKQDESGMPNNRFLAERTGGTYSTLKVQPAELEDSGVYFCASSPRSGTDTQYFGPGTRLTVL.

J is TRBJ2-7 and V is TRBV5-1; D gene ambiguous. Trimming removed 1 base from V and 2 bases from J, with 7 bases in between. The CDR3 is made up of 13 amino acids. Germline CDR1 is SGHRS and CDR2 is YFSETQ. Written as DNA, the CDR3 is TGCGCCAGCAGCTTGACAGTCACCTACGAGCAGTACTTC. Its protein is CASSLTVTYEQYF.

The chain combines TRBV4-1 with TRBJ2-2; weak D call: TRBD2 (6 bases). This CDR3 spans 15 amino acids. Germline V gene sequence: CDR1 MGHRA, CDR2 YSYEKL. The V and J ends lost 0 bases and 7 bases respectively, with 12 bases between them. CDR3 amino acids: CASSQDGAGGGELFF. CDR3 bases: TGCGCCAGCAGCCAAGATGGAGCCGGGGGCGGGGAGCTGTTTTTT.

The V gene is TRBV2, the J gene TRBJ1-2; D remains ambiguous. V gave up 11 bases and J gave up 3 bases, with 25 bases separating them. CDR3 length equals 16 residues. The germline CDR1 and CDR2 sequences are SNHLY and FYNNEI. Here the CDR3 reads CAGKRHAGGSDYGYTF. CDR3 bases: TGTGCCGGAAAGCGGCATGCAGGCGGCTCGGACTATGGCTACACCTTC.

CDR3 sequence (DNA): TGTGCCACCAGCAAGGACAGGGCGGGGAACACTGAAGCTTTCTTT. This gives the protein CATSKDRAGNTEAFF. The rearrangement links TRBV15 to TRBJ1-1; 8 bases map to TRBD1. This CDR3 has 15 residues. Germline-derived CDR1 and CDR2 are LNHNV and YYDKDF (reference sequence). The trim removed 4 bases at V and 1 base at J, leaving 5 bases unmatched.

The V gene is TRBV7-2, the J gene TRBJ1-3; D uncertain. Trimming shortened V by 1 base and J by 0 bases, and 16 bases separated the two germline ends. Germline CDR1 is SGHTA and CDR2 is FQGNSA. This CDR3 is built from 18 residues. CDR3 loop: CASSLGWIDGRSGNTIYF. CDR3 coding DNA: TGTGCCAGCAGCTTAGGATGGATCGACGGCCGCTCTGGAAACACCATATATTTT.

J is TRBJ2-5 and V is TRBV7-9, with D perhaps assigned TRBD1 or TRBD2 (5 bases each). V was pared by 5 bases and J by 7 bases, with 11 bases between. The germline gives CDR1 SEHNR, CDR2 FQNEAQ (reference sequence). The CDR3 consists of 12 residues. The CDR3 DNA reads TGTGCCAGCAGCCCCGGGGCTGGGACCCAGTACTTC. It is translated as CASSPGAGTQYF.

The chain carries TRBV5-4 and TRBJ1-6; the D gene is possibly TRBD1 (5 bases). Germline V gene lookup returns CDR1 SGHNT and CDR2 YYREEE (reference sequence). V was clipped by 4 bases and J by 10 bases, with 9 bases between them. The CDR3 has 12 amino acids. CDR3 loop: CASSGSGSPLHF. The CDR3, as DNA: TGTGCCAGCAGCGGCTCAGGGTCACCCCTCCACTTT.

The V gene is TRBV9, the J gene TRBJ1-6; 9 bases agree with TRBD1. The junction had 6 bases not matched to a gene; V was cut back by 5 bases and J by 9 bases. Germline V gives CDR1 SGDLS, CDR2 YYNGEE. The CDR3 is 14 residues long. The CDR3 nucleotides are TGTGCCAGCAGTGCCGGGACAGGGAGTTCACCCCTCCACTTT. It codes for CASSAGTGSSPLHF.

V usage is TRBV9 and J usage is TRBJ1-6; D gene unclear. CDR1 is SGDLS, CDR2 YYNGEE, per germline. V was cut by 4 bases and J by 6 bases, with 8 bases left in between. The CDR3 contains 13 residues. The CDR3 reads CASSLRINSPLHF. In DNA, the CDR3 is TGTGCCAGCAGCCTCCGAATTAATTCACCCCTCCACTTT.

This clonotype appeared a few times. The J gene is TRBJ1-2, the V gene TRBV29-1, with D perhaps matching TRBD1 (5 bases). Germline V gene sequence: CDR1 SQVTM, CDR2 ANQGSEA. The germline V and J ends were trimmed by 8 bases and 6 bases, with 22 bases remaining between them. The length of the CDR3 is 14 residues. CDR3 in amino acids: CSLFAGLQGDGYTF. CDR3 DNA: TGCAGCCTCTTTGCGGGGCTGCAGGGAGATGGCTACACCTTC.

This chain connects TRBV27 to TRBJ1-5; 7 bases align to TRBD1. Germline V gene sequence: CDR1 MNHEY, CDR2 SMNVEV (reference sequence). This CDR3 has 16 amino acids. Trimming at V came to 4 bases and at J to 7 bases, leaving 13 bases not matched to a gene. In DNA, the CDR3 is TGTGCCAGCAGTTCGACCACGACAGGGTGGGGACAGCCCCAGCATTTT. Translated: CASSSTTTGWGQPQHF.

This rearrangement joins TRBV7-8 to TRBJ2-5, with 7 positions matching TRBD1. Germline lookup yields CDR1 SGHVS and CDR2 FQNEAQ. The CDR3 consists of 16 residues. The trim removed 5 bases at V and 1 base at J, leaving 10 bases unmatched. CDR3 DNA sequence: TGTGCCAGCAGCCAATTTCCGGGACAGAGCCAAGAGACCCAGTACTTC. Amino acid sequence: CASSQFPGQSQETQYF.

The chain employs TRBV7-9 and TRBJ2-7; 9 bases fit TRBD1. Per the germline V gene, CDR1 is SEHNR and CDR2 is FQNEAQ (reference sequence). The CDR3 is made up of 15 amino acids. The junction had 4 bases not matched to a gene; V was cut back by 4 bases and J by 0 bases. CDR3 bases: TGTGCCAGCAGCTCTGGGGACAGGGACTCCTACGAGCAGTACTTC. This codes for CASSSGDRDSYEQYF.

This clonotype was seen only once. The CDR3: CSARDRGQGLEQYF. Here the CDR3 DNA reads TGCAGTGCTAGAGATCGGGGACAGGGTCTAGAGCAGTACTTC. V gene TRBV20-1 combines with J gene TRBJ2-7; 9 bases fit TRBD1. This CDR3 spans 14 amino acids. The junction had 7 bases not matched to a gene; V was cut back by 0 bases and J by 7 bases. CDR1 and CDR2 (germline): DFQATT, SNEGSKA (reference sequence).

The chain carries TRBV9 and TRBJ2-3; D is uncertain. This CDR3 spans 16 amino acids. Germline-derived CDR1 and CDR2 are SGDLS and YYNGEE. The V end lost 3 bases, the J end lost 0 bases, and 14 bases lay between the germline ends. The CDR3 bases are TGTGCCAGCAGCGACCCCGCTTCGAGTAGCACAGATACGCAGTATTTT. Protein product: CASSDPASSSTDTQYF.

The CDR3 is CASSLFPPDRNSGANVLTF. CDR3 nucleotide sequence: TGCGCCAGCAGCCTTTTTCCGCCGGACAGAAACTCTGGGGCCAACGTCCTGACTTTC. The V gene is TRBV4-1, the J gene TRBJ2-6; weak D call: TRBD1 (6 bases). The CDR3 has 19 amino acids. CDR1 is MGHRA, CDR2 YSYEKL, per germline. Trimming took off 4 bases at V and 0 bases at J, with 19 bases between the two ends.

The chain uses TRBV12-3 or TRBV12-4 and TRBJ1-2; D might be TRBD1 (5 bases). The germline V and J ends were trimmed by 7 bases and 14 bases, with 20 bases remaining between them. The CDR3 totals 12 residues. In DNA form, the CDR3 reads TGTGCCAGCACCCTCCAAATGGACCCAGGGACCTTC. Amino acids: CASTLQMDPGTF.

The chain has TRBV7-9 and TRBJ2-5; no clear D gene. Germline loops: CDR1 SEHNR, CDR2 FQNEAQ (reference sequence). The CDR3 loop spans 14 amino acids. Deletions cut 5 bases from V and 5 bases from J, with 15 bases between. The CDR3 sequence is CASSPPLRRETQYF. CDR3 coding DNA: TGTGCCAGCAGCCCACCCTTAAGGCGGGAGACCCAGTACTTC.

The chain has TRBV20-1 and TRBJ2-1; D not certain. Germline V gives CDR1 DFQATT, CDR2 SNEGSKA (reference sequence). The V and J ends lost 5 bases and 5 bases respectively, with 4 bases between them. The length of the CDR3 is 10 residues. Here the CDR3 reads CSAGNNEQFF. DNA for the CDR3: TGCAGTGCTGGGAACAATGAGCAGTTCTTC.

The chain recombines TRBV7-9 with TRBJ2-1; perhaps D is TRBD1 or TRBD2 (5 bases each). Per germline, CDR1 SEHNR and CDR2 FQNEAQ (reference sequence). V was pared by 4 bases and J by 0 bases, with 7 bases between. This CDR3 spans 14 amino acids. CDR3 coding DNA: TGTGCCAGCAGCTCCGGGACCTCCTACAATGAGCAGTTCTTC. This codes for CASSSGTSYNEQFF.

This clonotype appeared a few times. This rearrangement joins TRBV7-3 to TRBJ2-7; D gene uncertain. With 0 bases removed from V and 6 bases from J, the gap between germline ends came to 9 bases. Germline-derived CDR1 and CDR2 are SGHTA and FQGTGA. The CDR3 is 13 amino acids. The CDR3: CASSLTVLGEQYF. CDR3 DNA sequence: TGTGCCAGCAGCTTAACGGTCCTGGGCGAGCAGTACTTC.

The chain employs TRBV2 and TRBJ1-2; 7 bases align to TRBD1. V was pared by 4 bases and J by 3 bases, with 8 bases of the junction left unmatched. This CDR3 comprises 15 residues. Germline V gene data show CDR1 as SNHLY and CDR2 as FYNNEI. CDR3 sequence (DNA): TGTGCCAGCAGTGGATTAAAGGGGGCGGACTATGGCTACACCTTC. Encoded protein: CASSGLKGADYGYTF.

The CDR3 DNA is TGCAGCGTCGTACTGACAGGTCCAACAACTAATGAAAAACTGTTTTTT. Protein: CSVVLTGPTTNEKLFF. The chain recombines TRBV29-1 with TRBJ1-4; possible D gene TRBD1, 6 bases. V gave up 6 bases and J gave up 0 bases, with 17 bases separating them. The CDR3 runs to 16 residues. CDR1 and CDR2 (germline): SQVTM, ANQGSEA.

This chain links TRBV25-1 with TRBJ1-1, with 9 positions matching TRBD1. The CDR3 is 12 amino acids. The junction had 3 bases not matched to a gene; V was cut back by 3 bases and J by 10 bases. Germline V gene sequence: CDR1 MGHDK, CDR2 SYGVNS. The CDR3 bases are TGTGCCAGCAGTGAGATGACAGGGGGAGCTTTCTTT. It encodes CASSEMTGGAFF.

CDR3 sequence (DNA): TGCAGTGCTAGTCTGGCCTGGCAGGGAGAAGCTTTCTTT. Its protein product is CSASLAWQGEAFF. The chain links TRBV20-1 to TRBJ1-1, with TRBD1 as a possible D gene (5 bases). Germline V gene data show CDR1 as DFQATT and CDR2 as SNEGSKA (reference sequence). CDR3 length equals 13 residues. Trimming took off 3 bases at V and 8 bases at J, with 16 bases between the two ends.